The 9 T cell receptor beta chains given below trace back to one sample, sequenced in a study of human T cells and chemical hapten exposure. TCRdb redid the calling of the RACE reads with MiXCR, one entry per CDR3 protein. The sample consists of tens of thousands of distinct CDR3 sequences, 8% to 10% of them appearing once. The time point denotes: pre-sensitization, week 0. Indicated treatment: therapeutic diphenylcyclopropenone sensitization with weekly scalp DPC. The sequencing here drew on whole blood, taken in connection with sensitization to the hapten diphenylcyclopropenone (DPC). These receptors were taken from a woman in her forties with alopecia areata. Some clones in this sample may be carry-over from other donors' samples.

This clonotype was picked up many times. The chain carries TRBV20-1 and TRBJ2-5, with 10 bases fitting TRBD1. The CDR3 covers 15 residues. CDR1 is DFQATT, CDR2 SNEGSKA, per germline (reference sequence). With V trimmed by 5 bases and J by 5 bases, 11 bases remained unmatched. In DNA, the CDR3 is TGCAGTGCTCCTATAAGACAGGGGGCAAGGGAGACCCAGTACTTC. Encoded protein: CSAPIRQGARETQYF.

This clonotype was found a few times. The V and J genes are TRBV28 and TRBJ2-1, with 7 bases identical to TRBD2. Germline assignment: CDR1 MDHEN and CDR2 SYDVKM. V shed 5 bases and J 5 bases; nucleotides not matched to a gene: 9. This CDR3 has 15 amino acids. The CDR3 region has the DNA TGTGCCAGCAGTCCCCGTCCTAGCGGACACAATGAGCAGTTCTTC. Amino acids: CASSPRPSGHNEQFF.

This clonotype was found many times. The chain joins TRBV20-1 to TRBJ2-7; TRBD2 is a possible D gene (6 bases). Germline CDR1 is DFQATT and CDR2 is SNEGSKA (reference sequence). Trimming took 1 base from V and 1 from J, leaving 8 bases between them. The CDR3 sequence is 13 residues long. In nucleotides, the CDR3 is TGCAGTGCTAGAGTCGGGGGATCCTACGAGCAGTACTTC. Translated: CSARVGGSYEQYF.

Comments on this clonotype: At one end the junction does not follow the germline gene, possibly because of a read error. J is TRBJ2-7 and V is TRBV7-3; D is undetermined. This CDR3 has 13 amino acids. The germline V gene has CDR1 SGHTA and CDR2 FQGTGA. The CDR3 bases are TGTGTCAGCAGCCTAGGACCTTCCTACGAGCAGTACTTC. The encoded protein is CVSSLGPSYEQYF.

This clonotype came up many times. This CDR3 is CASSFSAAGANVLTF. CDR3 nucleotides: TGCGCCAGCAGCTTCTCGGCGGCTGGGGCCAACGTCCTGACTTTC. The gene calls are TRBV5-1 and TRBJ2-6; no definite D call. Germline V gene data show CDR1 as SGHRS and CDR2 as YFSETQ. The CDR3 has 15 residues. V lost 2 bases, J lost 2 bases, and 8 bases lay in between.

This clonotype was counted many times. The CDR3 loop is CASRVGNGNEQYF. The CDR3 region has the DNA TGTGCCAGCCGAGTTGGCAACGGGAACGAGCAGTACTTC. The V and J genes are TRBV6-6 and TRBJ2-7; maybe TRBD2 (5 bases). Germline-derived CDR1 and CDR2 are MNHNY and SVGAGI (reference sequence). This CDR3 is 13 amino acids long. V lost 8 bases and J 5 bases, leaving 16 bases between the germline ends.

This clonotype came up many times. This rearrangement joins TRBV6-2 or TRBV6-3 to TRBJ2-3; tentatively, D is TRBD1 or TRBD2 (6 bases each). V was trimmed by 0 bases and J by 2 bases, leaving 18 bases between them. Germline V gene lookup returns CDR1 MNHEY and CDR2 SVGEGT. The CDR3 covers 18 residues. The CDR3 region has the DNA TGTGCCAGCAGTTACTCGGTGCCGGAGGGGGGACTCACAGATACGCAGTATTTT. Translated: CASSYSVPEGGLTDTQYF.

This clonotype was seen at least ten times. The chain has TRBV29-1 and TRBJ2-2, with 7 bases that match TRBD2. This CDR3 region has 14 residues. V shed 7 bases and J 1 base; nucleotides not matched to a gene: 6. Germline assignment: CDR1 SQVTM and CDR2 ANQGSEA. The CDR3 reads CSGRPGGNTGELFF. The DNA of the CDR3 is TGCAGCGGCCGCCCGGGGGGGAACACCGGGGAGCTGTTTTTT.

The CDR3 region is CASSLGRSQDEQFF. The DNA of the CDR3 is TGTGCCAGCAGCTTAGGCAGGAGCCAGGATGAGCAGTTCTTC. The J gene is TRBJ2-1, the V gene TRBV11-3, with D unclear. V lost 1 base and J 8 bases, leaving 12 bases between the germline ends. This CDR3 comprises 14 residues. The V gene's germline CDR1 is SGHNT and CDR2 YENEEA.